This entry features one T cell receptor (beta chain) sequence. The data originate from a study of cytomegalovirus exposure and HLA in healthy donors. PCR employed 60 Vbeta and 13 Jbeta primers. Sequencing was performed with immunoSEQ multiplex PCR; in TCRdb, only in-frame clones are kept and a portion is missing. The table shows about 180,000 clones, with about four fifths occurring only once. The clonotype was recovered from a woman under 40 in good health and CMV-seronegative. Sequenced material: PBMCs.

The CDR3 is CASSPRDSITEAFF. In DNA form, the CDR3 reads TGCGCCAGCAGCCCCCGGGACAGCATCACTGAAGCTTTCTTT. This rearrangement joins TRBV4-1 to TRBJ1-1, with 7 nucleotides matching TRBD1. This CDR3 has 14 residues. J gave up 4 bases and V 4 bases, and 6 bases lay outside the gene matches. Germline V gives CDR1 MGHRA, CDR2 YSYEKL.